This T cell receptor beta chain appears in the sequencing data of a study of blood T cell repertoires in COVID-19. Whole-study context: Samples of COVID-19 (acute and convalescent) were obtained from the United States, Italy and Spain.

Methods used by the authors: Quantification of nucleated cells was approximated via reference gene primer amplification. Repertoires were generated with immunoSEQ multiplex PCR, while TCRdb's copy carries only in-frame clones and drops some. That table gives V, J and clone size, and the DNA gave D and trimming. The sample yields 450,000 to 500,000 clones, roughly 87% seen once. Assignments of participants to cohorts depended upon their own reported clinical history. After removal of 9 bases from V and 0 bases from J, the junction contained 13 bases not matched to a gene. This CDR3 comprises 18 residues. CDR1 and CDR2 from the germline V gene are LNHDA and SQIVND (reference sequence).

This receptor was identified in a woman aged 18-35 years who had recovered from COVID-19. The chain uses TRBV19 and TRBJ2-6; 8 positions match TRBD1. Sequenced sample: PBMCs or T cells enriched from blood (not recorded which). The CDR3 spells CAREDREHPFSGANVLTF. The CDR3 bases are TGTGCCAGGGAGGACAGGGAACATCCCTTCTCTGGGGCCAACGTCCTGACTTTC.